The clone carrying this T cell receptor (beta chain) was counted between two and nine times. The junction does not match germline at one end; this may be a read error. The sample originates from a study of metastatic and nonmetastatic thyroid tumors. Study-wide background: Repertoires from malignant and benign thyroid patients were compared across blood and tumor or nodule tissue.

The CDR3 consists of 15 residues. Germline assignment: CDR1 LNHDA and CDR2 SQIVND (reference sequence). No treatment of any kind had been given to any patient before thyroid surgery. From the PCR reads, TCRdb re-called clones with MiXCR. In the table there are 4,000 to 5,000 clones, more than 15% of which are singletons. The chain uses TRBV19 and TRBJ2-7; TRBD1 might be the D (5 bases). The specimen sequenced was adjacent normal tissue. This clonotype originated in a female donor with papillary thyroid cancer or a benign thyroid nodule (not recorded which). Some clones in this sample may be carry-over from other donors' samples. CDR3 loop: CASSTLTGGSYDQYF. CDR3 nucleotides: TGTGCCAGTAGCACCCTTACAGGTGGGTCCTACGATCAGTACTTC.